Listed below are T cell receptor beta chains from one sample, sequenced in a study of T cell repertoires in cytomegalovirus infection. TCRdb re-analysed the reads in MiXCR, keeping a single row per CDR3 protein. The table lists about 360,000 distinct CDR3 sequences, 15% to 20% of them singletons. The source material was PBMCs. The receptor source for this set is a human donor in good health (CMV status not recorded). Some clones in this sample may be carry-over from other donors' samples. The conserved cysteine and the conserved F or W are not part of the CDR3 here.

TRBV12-3/TRBV12-4,TRBJ1-2,ASSPIGQRGYT
TRBV28,TRBJ2-5,ASAQVAETQY
TRBV7-8,TRBJ2-5,ASSLAWDTGVQETQY
TRBV15,TRBJ2-3,ATSRAQLPSGGRGDTQY
TRBV7-7,TRBJ2-2,ASSLRAGGNTGELF
TRBV10-3,TRBJ1-3,AISEDRDRGNTIY
TRBV10-2,TRBJ1-1,ASSLKQGGPEAF
TRBV18,TRBJ2-3,ASSPGTAKDTQY
TRBV28,TRBJ1-1,ASSTARANTEAF
TRBV2,TRBJ2-7,ASSERLLAGGYEQY
TRBV20-1,TRBJ2-7,SATRDFYEQY
TRBV7-2,TRBJ2-3,ASSPNGREDTQY
TRBV7-9,TRBJ2-7,ASSSEWNPYEQY
TRBV7-2,TRBJ2-3,ASSTSGGMGDTQY
TRBV4-1,TRBJ2-5,ASSQEAGLAGQETQY
TRBV7-6,TRBJ1-1,ASIVWQGGTEAF
TRBV12-3/TRBV12-4,TRBJ1-2,ASSLGAAAPYT
TRBV5-6,TRBJ2-3,ASTSWDRTRGTQY
TRBV7-6,TRBJ2-7,ASSLSGRREQY
TRBV20-1,TRBJ2-4,SARDPQGDIQY
TRBV6-5,TRBJ1-5,ASSYAQGGNQPQH
TRBV10-3,TRBJ1-3,AISEPRQYHSGNTIY
TRBV15,TRBJ2-1,ATSRVHRANEQF
TRBV27,TRBJ2-5,ASSLRLAGGWETQY
TRBV5-5,TRBJ1-1,ASSLNRGAMAEAF
TRBV4-2,TRBJ1-4,ASSQDLRGGYGLF
TRBV5-1,TRBJ2-1,ASSELAGIYNEQF
TRBV12-5,TRBJ2-6,ASGSGQGPSGANVLT
TRBV15,TRBJ1-6,ATSRAIGENSPLH
TRBV19,TRBJ1-5,ASSPQRGGRSNQPQH
TRBV7-8,TRBJ2-5,ASRPRWSGQGARETQY
TRBV7-2,TRBJ2-3,ASSLGPPGTDTQY
TRBV7-5,TRBJ1-2,ISVPERVPEGYT
TRBV7-8,TRBJ1-3,ASSPDPAGNTIY
TRBV11-2,TRBJ1-2,ASSLDLFTQYGYT
TRBV15,TRBJ2-1,ATSRERESSYNEQF
TRBV2,TRBJ2-3,ASSTDPQGANTDTQY
TRBV7-9,TRBJ2-1,ASSFWTSKDEQF
TRBV20-1,TRBJ2-7,SAHRGSAYEQY
TRBV20-1,TRBJ2-1,SARETGTSGGKIYNEQF
TRBV5-5,TRBJ1-1,ASSLYPENTEAF
TRBV7-2,TRBJ2-1,ASSPTGTSREQF
TRBV7-6,TRBJ2-1,ASSPPGSDEQF
TRBV12-3/TRBV12-4,TRBJ1-5,ASSLGRTRSQPQH
TRBV6-1,TRBJ2-2,ASSLRTSGSLNTGELF
TRBV19,TRBJ1-1,ASSKLGRSNTEAF